One and the same sample provided the 17 T cell receptor beta chains below, sequenced in a study of OX40 agonist ivuxolimab in advanced cancers. The table came from immunoSEQ multiplex PCR; TCRdb's copy has only in-frame clones and leaves some out. The table records approximately 58,000 clones, roughly 77% of them present only once. Sample: CD4+ or CD8+ T cells sorted from blood, taken in a trial of the OX40 agonist ivuxolimab. The origin of the receptors is an adult with an advanced solid tumor such as melanoma, head and neck, liver or kidney cancer.

The chain joins TRBV18 to TRBJ2-1; TRBD2 matches 9 bases. The ends lost 4 bases at V and 6 bases at J; junction bases unmatched: 7. CDR1 KGHSH and CDR2 LQKENI come from the germline V gene. The CDR3 has 15 amino acids. The CDR3 DNA reads as TGTGCCAGCTCACTTGGGCTAGCGGGATTCAATGAGCAGTTCTTC. Translated: CASSLGLAGFNEQFF.

The chain is built from TRBV5-1 and TRBJ2-5, with TRBD1 as a possible D gene (6 bases). V shed 4 bases and J shed 5 bases, with 15 bases lying between them. The CDR3 contains 14 residues. Per germline, CDR1 SGHRS and CDR2 YFSETQ. DNA of the CDR3: TGCGCCAGCAGCGGCCCGGGACAACTTGAGACCCAGTACTTC. This codes for CASSGPGQLETQYF.

This sequence joins TRBV5-5 and TRBJ2-5; 8 bases are shared with TRBD2. Germline assignment: CDR1 SGHKS and CDR2 YYEKEE (reference sequence). J was trimmed by 0 bases and V by 0 bases; bases with no gene match: 1. The length of the CDR3 is 15 residues. The CDR3, as DNA: TGTGCCAGCAGCTTGGGACTAGCGAACCAAGAGACCCAGTACTTC. Its translation is CASSLGLANQETQYF.

The chain combines TRBV6-5 with TRBJ1-3, with D possibly being TRBD1 (5 bases). V was trimmed by 10 bases and J by 4 bases, leaving 14 bases between them. Germline CDR1 is MNHEY and CDR2 is SVGAGI. This CDR3 has 13 amino acids. As DNA, the CDR3 is TGTGCCACCAAGGCAGGGAACGGAAACACCATATATTTT. Protein sequence: CATKAGNGNTIYF.

J is TRBJ1-5 and V is TRBV9; unclear D gene. V shed 0 bases and J shed 5 bases, with 9 bases lying between them. The CDR3 loop spans 14 amino acids. Germline assignment: CDR1 SGDLS and CDR2 YYNGEE. CDR3 sequence: CASSVGGLDQPQHF. In nucleotides, the CDR3 is TGTGCCAGCAGCGTAGGAGGGCTGGATCAGCCCCAGCATTTT.

V gene TRBV6-1 combines with J gene TRBJ1-1, with 9 nucleotides matching TRBD1. Germline lookup yields CDR1 MNHNS and CDR2 SASEGT. The CDR3 is 16 residues long. The J segment lost 4 bases and the V segment lost 4 bases, leaving 10 bases of the junction unmatched. CDR3 DNA: TGTGCCAGCAGTGGGACTTGGGACAGGGTTTCCACTGAAGCTTTCTTT. As protein: CASSGTWDRVSTEAFF.

This clone was seen at least ten times. The genes are TRBV5-1 and TRBJ2-7, with 8 bases lining up with TRBD1. With 3 bases clipped from V and 7 bases from J, the junction kept 15 bases outside the gene matches. There are 16 residues in the CDR3. Germline V CDR1 and CDR2: SGHRS, YFSETQ. The chain's CDR3 is CASSSDGQGGRREQYF. CDR3 DNA: TGCGCCAGCAGCTCAGACGGACAGGGTGGACGTAGAGAGCAGTACTTC.

The genes are TRBV30 and TRBJ1-6; no reliable D call. There are 17 residues in the CDR3. Germline V gene sequence: CDR1 GTSNPN, CDR2 SVGIG (reference sequence). V lost 4 bases, J lost 9 bases, and 25 bases lay in between. Here the CDR3 reads CAWMSGFGIPNGSPLHF. CDR3 coding DNA: TGTGCCTGGATGAGCGGGTTCGGGATCCCTAATGGTTCACCCCTCCACTTT.

CDR3: CASSEMSGGNTGELFF. In DNA form, the CDR3 reads TGTGCCAGCAGTGAAATGAGCGGGGGGAACACCGGGGAGCTGTTTTTT. V usage is TRBV6-1 and J usage is TRBJ2-2; 8 nucleotides match TRBD2. CDR3 size: 16 residues. Germline values: CDR1 MNHNS, CDR2 SASEGT. The trim removed 2 bases at V and 1 base at J, leaving 3 bases unmatched.

The chain recombines TRBV30 with TRBJ1-1; the match to TRBD1 covers 11 bases. In germline, CDR1 is GTSNPN, CDR2 SVGIG (reference sequence). This CDR3 has 14 amino acids. With 1 base clipped from V and 7 bases from J, the junction kept 5 bases outside the gene matches. The CDR3 DNA reads TGTGCCTGGAGTGCCCCAGGGACAGGGGGTGAAGCTTTCTTT. It encodes CAWSAPGTGGEAFF.

The rearrangement links TRBV19 to TRBJ1-1; 8 positions match TRBD1. This CDR3 comprises 15 residues. V dropped 3 bases and J dropped 3; count of bases not matched to a gene: 6. The V gene's germline CDR1 is LNHDA and CDR2 SQIVND (reference sequence). DNA for the CDR3: TGTGCCAGTAGTATCCACAGGGGGAGGGACACTGAAGCTTTCTTT. Translating gives CASSIHRGRDTEAFF.

The V and J genes are TRBV5-4 and TRBJ2-1; possibly TRBD2 for D (6 bases). V was pared by 9 bases and J by 0 bases, with 16 bases between. The CDR3 is made up of 15 amino acids. Germline CDR1 and CDR2: SGHNT and YYREEE (reference sequence). The CDR3 spells CATLRDSSSYNEQFF. As DNA, the CDR3 is TGTGCCACACTCCGGGACTCGAGCTCCTACAATGAGCAGTTCTTC. Together with reference TRBV5-4 and TRBJ2-1, the CDR3 gives the full variable domain: ETGVTQSPTHLIKTRGQQVTLRCSSQSGHNTVSWYQQALGQGPQFIFQYYREEENGRGNFPPRFSGLQFPNYSSELNVNALELDDSALYLCATLRDSSSYNEQFFGPGTRLTVL.

V is TRBV18 and J is TRBJ1-1; D call uncertain. Trimming cost V 0 bases and J 0 bases, with 5 bases left between them. This CDR3 contains 14 residues. Germline CDR1 KGHSH, CDR2 LQKENI. This CDR3 reads CASSPPGMNTEAFF. CDR3 in DNA: TGTGCCAGCTCACCACCGGGCATGAACACTGAAGCTTTCTTT.

This chain joins TRBV7-8 and TRBJ2-7; a possible D gene is TRBD1 (5 bases). Trimming removed 6 bases at V and 9 bases at J, with 15 bases between. The CDR3 contains 12 residues. Germline CDR1 is SGHVS and CDR2 is FQNEAQ. The DNA for the CDR3 is TGTGCCAGCAGTCGAACTGACAGAGCGCAGTACTTC. This sequence encodes CASSRTDRAQYF.

V gene TRBV7-6 combines with J gene TRBJ2-1; no reliable D call. The CDR3 contains 11 residues. The V gene's germline CDR1 is SGHVS and CDR2 FNYEAQ. V was trimmed by 4 bases and J by 10 bases, leaving 8 bases between them. The CDR3 coding sequence is TGTGCCAGCAGCTCCCGTTGGGAGCAGTTCTTC. As protein: CASSSRWEQFF.

Note on this clone: Germline and junction disagree at one end, which may indicate a read error. V usage is TRBV4-2 and J usage is TRBJ2-1; possible D gene TRBD1, 5 bases. Germline-derived CDR1 and CDR2 are LGHNA and YNFKEQ. The CDR3 consists of 15 residues. The CDR3: CASSQSGGEDNEQFF. As DNA, the CDR3 is TGTGCCAGCAGCCAATCGGGCGGAGAGGACAACGAGCAGTTCTTC.

The chain combines TRBV7-2 with TRBJ2-1; weak D call: TRBD2 (5 bases). Trimming stripped 7 bases from V and 4 bases from J, with 11 bases between. Per germline, CDR1 SGHTA and CDR2 FQGNSA. This CDR3 has 13 residues. CDR3 nucleotide sequence: TGTGCCAGCACCCTTAGCGCTTACAATGAGCAGTTCTTC. This sequence encodes CASTLSAYNEQFF.